This TCR beta chain emerged from a study of beta chain features in type 1 diabetes (dated by TCRdb to between 2018 and 2020). Describing the broader study: Mean age, gender distribution, total cell number and subset yield were not different between patients and healthy donors. A total of about 100 million sorted cells were examined across all samples, and RNA yield correlated strongly with the number of cells per subset. In the study, recently diagnosed type 1 diabetes patients and matched healthy donors were compared on the TCRB repertoires of their sorted circulating CD4+ T cell subsets. Regulatory and stem cell-like memory subsets were obtained from only 8 patients and about 8 healthy donors, while naive and central memory subsets were obtained from all 28 donors.

The High Capacity cDNA Reverse Transcription Kit was used to reverse transcribe all of the isolated RNA, meaning that expressed TCRB transcripts were what got sequenced. Stem cell-like memory T cell samples underwent survey-depth immunoSEQ sequencing, averaging roughly 1 million total reads per sample. After sorted cells were lysed in RLT buffer, RNA was extracted with DNase-treated RNeasy Micro or Mini kits, with the choice depending on cell number. Each cell subset was processed on its own to prevent cross-contamination, while patient and healthy donor samples were processed together. The immunoSEQ multiplex PCR was used to amplify TCRB sequences from cDNA, yielding 87-bp fragments that span the CDR3 region. Sequencing of the amplicons was performed on the Illumina HiSeq platform. For the original study's pipeline: PCR bias was corrected computationally using synthetic template baselines, and reads within Hamming distance 2 were collapsed, with unmergeable singletons discarded. Reads were aligned against IMGT so that V, D and J genes, CDR3 length and insertions or deletions at six rearrangement sites could be assigned. Clonotype counts were normalized to sorted cell number within each subset before computing true diversity and Gini coefficients with the tcR R package. The overlap coefficient, calculated on TCRB nucleotide sequences, was used to quantify repertoire sharing. TCRdb carries this immuneACCESS record with in-frame sequences only. Its versions omit some clonotypes, under half of them owing to an unresolved V gene in the studies checked, with the rest unexplained. That table supplies the V and J calls and clone size; D and trimming were determined from the DNA. The sample table holds tens of thousands of clones, of which around 50% were seen once. The ten largest make up around 0.25% of the sample.

Each donor gave one peripheral blood draw, averaging approximately 0.12 L, which was collected into heparinised tubes. A BD FACSAria II and a panel including CD45RO, CCR7, CD25, CD127, CD95 and CD27 were used to sort naive, central memory, regulatory and stem cell-like memory CD4+ T cells. Every sorted population had a purity above 95%. PBMCs were isolated immediately by Lymphoprep density gradient centrifugation and stained directly without culture. To minimize batch effects, samples were stained and sorted in pairs, one healthy donor with one patient per experiment. Results and caveats for the whole study, not just this receptor: Because small numbers of individuals were included in the HLA sub-analyses, any influence of HLA type on TCRB rearrangement was left unresolved. Naive, central memory and regulatory TCRB repertoires appeared to be more alike among patients than among healthy donors. Because cDNA was sequenced instead of genomic DNA, highly expressing activated cells could be over-represented, though the groups showed no difference in activation or CD3 levels. Type 1 diabetes patients showed a moderate but significant shortening of TCRB CDR3 length in all four CD4+ subsets. Shorter templates might have been favored by PCR, but patient and control samples were amplified and corrected together, so both groups would have been affected equally by any skew. Fewer insertions and more nucleotide deletions at VDJ recombination sites were observed in patients with type 1 diabetes, implying thymic rearrangement abnormalities.

V trim: 4 bases; J trim: 8 bases; unmatched bases: 14. As encoded in the germline V gene, CDR1 is MDHEN while CDR2 is SYDVKM. Taken from cysteine to phenylalanine, the CDR3 has 18 residues. CDR3 DNA only is kept here, 54 bases in frame from base 1. Remarks on this clone: There is no known antigen for this receptor. No base qualities exist here, and no much larger clone lies one base off it.

The sequence was collected from a woman aged 25 to 39 in good health. The chain links TRBV28 with TRBJ2-1; 13 junctional bases match TRBD2. The sequencing sample was made of stem cell memory CD4+ T cells from blood. The cell subset or site label on this specimen signifies: stem cell-like memory CD4+ T cells. Here the CDR3 is given as CASSSVPGLAGVGHEQFF. The DNA is as follows: TGTGCCAGCAGTTCCGTCCCCGGACTAGCGGGAGTTGGCCATGAGCAGTTCTTC.